A selection of T cell receptor beta chains follows, all from one sample in a study of cytomegalovirus exposure and HLA in healthy donors. Sequencing was performed with immunoSEQ multiplex PCR; in TCRdb, only in-frame clones are kept and a portion is missing. Of 150,000 to 200,000 clones listed, roughly 80% are singletons. The sequenced material came from PBMCs. The receptors stem from a man between 25 and 39 years old in good health and CMV-seronegative. Both conserved end residues are part of each CDR3. A D gene is named only where the DNA matches it firmly. Size values are once, few and many counts, or a class for expanded clones, and some rows have none.

DNA	CDR3	V	D	size	J
TGTGCCAGCAGCGTAGGGGGGCGAACCTACGAGCAGTACTTC	CASSVGGRTYEQYF	TRBV9	-	once	TRBJ2-7
TGTGCCAGTAGTAGCGGCAGTCACGGGGAGCTGTTTTTT	CASSSGSHGELFF	TRBV19	-	-	TRBJ2-2
TGTGCCAGCAGCTCCCGACAGGGGTTCCCTACCGGTGAGCAGTTCTTC	CASSSRQGFPTGEQFF	TRBV7-9	TRBD1	-	TRBJ2-1
TGTGCCAGCAGTCCCGACAGGAGCTCCTACAATGAGCAGTTCTTC	CASSPDRSSYNEQFF	TRBV11-2	-	-	TRBJ2-1
TGTGCCAGCAGTTCCGCCGCCACGGGGGGAACCGCAACTAATGAAAAACTGTTTTTT	CASSSAATGGTATNEKLFF	TRBV28	-	-	TRBJ1-4
TGCAGCGTAGGGACAGAAAGGAATTCACCCCTCCACTTT	CSVGTERNSPLHF	TRBV29-1	TRBD1	-	TRBJ1-6
TGTGCCAGCAGCGTAGAGGCAGGGTACTCCTACGAGCAGTACTTC	CASSVEAGYSYEQYF	TRBV9	-	-	TRBJ2-7
TGTGCCAGCAGCTTAGATCGGAGGATGGGGGGACTGGCGAGCAATGAGCAGTTCTTC	CASSLDRRMGGLASNEQFF	TRBV7-2	-	-	TRBJ2-1
TGTGCCTGGCTTCAAAAGGGAGAGCCGAAGGGACCTAACAGGGGGTCAGCAAGGCAGCCCCAGCATTTT	CAWLQKGEPKGPNRGSARQPQHF	TRBV30	TRBD1	-	TRBJ1-5
TGTGCCAGCGGGACAGACAATGAGCAGTTCTTC	CASGTDNEQFF	TRBV27	TRBD1	once	TRBJ2-1
TGTGCCAGCAGCCGAAACGGGAGGCAGATCTATGGCTACACCTTC	CASSRNGRQIYGYTF	TRBV14	-	-	TRBJ1-2
TGTGCCAGCAGTTTAGCCGGACTAGCGGGGGTCGAAAGGGGAGAGCAGTACTTC	CASSLAGLAGVERGEQYF	TRBV27	TRBD2	-	TRBJ2-7
TGCGCCAGCAGCCCCTTAGGAGGGGGCAGCTATGGCTACACCTTC	CASSPLGGGSYGYTF	TRBV4-1	TRBD1	-	TRBJ1-2
TGTGCCAGTAGTATAGGCAGGGGATTGAACACTGAAGCTTTCTTT	CASSIGRGLNTEAFF	TRBV19	-	-	TRBJ1-1
TGTGCCAGCAGTCTGCCAGGGACAGGGTCCTACAATGAGCAGTTCTTC	CASSLPGTGSYNEQFF	TRBV9	TRBD1	-	TRBJ2-1